What follows is one T cell receptor beta chain and its context. Its recognized antigen is unknown. Base-call qualities are not available, and no considerably larger clone is one nucleotide away. These data originate in a study of blood T cell repertoires in COVID-19 (dated by TCRdb to the early 2020s). For context, the study as a whole: The collaborator samples originated in the United States, Italy and Spain and spanned the acute and convalescent phases of COVID-19. Deeply sampled blood TCRbeta repertoires from subjects exposed to, actively infected with, or recovered from COVID-19 were included in the dataset. The material from the prospective study consisted of cDNA or gDNA derived from T cells, B-cell-depleted T cells, or PBMCs. Where available, HLA class I and class II types were obtained from metadata supplied by the sample provider rather than from assay-based typing. The sample metadata nearly always contained a de-identified subject ID, COVID-19 status, age in years and sex. The repertoires were released in a freely available public database intended as a resource for research on the immune response to SARS-CoV-2. Samples came from the ongoing ImmuneRACE study (first 160 participants) plus 1,254 subjects from 6 global collaborators. General conclusions and limits of the study: The quantity of clinical and demographic metadata differed by source and by participant and was supplied without curation.

The immunoSEQ Assay, a bias-controlled multiplex PCR, was used to amplify TCRbeta CDR3 regions from genomic DNA. The authors processed their data as follows. Nucleated cell counts per sample were estimated from amplification of reference gene primers within the assay. To quantify the absolute abundance of each unique TCRbeta CDR3 rearrangement, sequence reads were collapsed and filtered. Productive Simpson clonality was computed per sample as the square root of Simpson's diversity index over productive rearrangements. The table comes from immuneACCESS by way of TCRdb, which keeps in-frame sequences with V and J called. Part of the clones is missing from these tables; in studies checked, under half for an unresolved V gene and the rest for unknown reasons. The DNA was the basis for D and trimming; V, J and clone size are from that table. The sample yields hundreds of thousands of clones; over 70% were counted once. Clones ranked in the top ten supply approximately 9% of the sample.

After removal of 8 bases from V and 0 bases from J, the junction retains 8 bases not matched to a gene. The CDR3 spans 15 residues, from the cysteine through the phenylalanine. CDR3 DNA only is kept here, 45 bases in frame from base 1. From the germline V gene, CDR1 is SGHTA and CDR2 is FQGNSA. The collaborating institutions used their own protocols to collect whole blood in K2EDTA tubes. Collaborator samples were shipped for TCRbeta analysis as frozen whole blood, isolated PBMCs, or DNA extracted from either sample type. Rearrangement joined TRBV7-2 to TRBJ2-3; TRBD2 fits 7 bases in the junction. The source material was peripheral blood. The TCR was taken from a human donor in a cohort sampled during active COVID-19. The CDR3 corresponds to CASSDWDYSTDTQYF. The DNA sequence is as follows: TGTGCCAGCTCAGATTGGGACTATAGCACAGATACGCAGTATTTT.